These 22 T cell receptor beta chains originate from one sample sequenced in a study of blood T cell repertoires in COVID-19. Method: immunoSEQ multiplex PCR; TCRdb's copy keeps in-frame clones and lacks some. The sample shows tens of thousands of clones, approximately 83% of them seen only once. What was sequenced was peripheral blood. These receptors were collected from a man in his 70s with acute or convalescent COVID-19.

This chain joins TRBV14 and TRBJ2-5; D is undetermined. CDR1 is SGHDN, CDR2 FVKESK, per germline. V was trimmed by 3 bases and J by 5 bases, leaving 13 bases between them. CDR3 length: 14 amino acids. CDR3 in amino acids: CASSHWRDEETQYF. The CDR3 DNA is TGTGCCAGCAGCCATTGGAGAGACGAGGAGACCCAGTACTTC.

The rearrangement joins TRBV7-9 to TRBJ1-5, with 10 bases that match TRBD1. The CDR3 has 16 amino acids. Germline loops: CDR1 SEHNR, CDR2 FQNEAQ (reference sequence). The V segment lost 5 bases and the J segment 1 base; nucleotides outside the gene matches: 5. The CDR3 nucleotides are TGTGCCAGCAGCACAGGACAGGGGGGGAGCAATCAGCCCCAGCATTTT. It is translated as CASSTGQGGSNQPQHF.

The CDR3 loop is CASSYGALTGNTEAFF. CDR3 DNA: TGTGCCAGCAGTTACGGAGCCTTGACAGGGAACACTGAAGCTTTCTTT. The chain joins TRBV6-2 or TRBV6-3 to TRBJ1-1, with D possibly matching TRBD1 (6 bases). Trimming took off 2 bases at V and 1 base at J, with 14 bases between the two ends. CDR1 is MNHEY, CDR2 SVGEGT, per germline. The CDR3 sequence is 16 residues long.

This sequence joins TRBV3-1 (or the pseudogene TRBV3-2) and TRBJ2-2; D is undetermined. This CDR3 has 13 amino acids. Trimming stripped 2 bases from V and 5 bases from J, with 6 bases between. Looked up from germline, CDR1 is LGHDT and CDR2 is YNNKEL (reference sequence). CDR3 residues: CASSQNATGELFF. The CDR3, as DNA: TGTGCCAGCAGCCAAAATGCGACCGGGGAGCTGTTTTTT.

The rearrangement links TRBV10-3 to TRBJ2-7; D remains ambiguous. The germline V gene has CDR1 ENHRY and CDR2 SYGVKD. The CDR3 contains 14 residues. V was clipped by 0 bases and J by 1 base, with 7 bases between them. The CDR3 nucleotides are TGTGCCATCAGTGAGTCGGCAGATTCCTACGAGCAGTACTTC. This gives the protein CAISESADSYEQYF.

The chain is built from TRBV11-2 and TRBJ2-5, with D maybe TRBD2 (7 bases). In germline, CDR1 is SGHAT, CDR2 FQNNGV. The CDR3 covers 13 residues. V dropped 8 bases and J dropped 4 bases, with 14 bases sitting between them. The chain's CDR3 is CASGLGGLETQYF. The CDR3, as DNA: TGTGCCAGCGGGCTGGGGGGGCTAGAGACCCAGTACTTC.

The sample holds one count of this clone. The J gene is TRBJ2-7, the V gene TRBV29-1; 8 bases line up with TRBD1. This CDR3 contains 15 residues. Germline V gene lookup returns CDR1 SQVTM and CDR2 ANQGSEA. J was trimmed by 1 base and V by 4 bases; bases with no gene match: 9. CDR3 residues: CSVGRGPLSSYEQYF. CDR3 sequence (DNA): TGCAGCGTTGGCAGGGGGCCACTCTCTTCCTACGAGCAGTACTTC.

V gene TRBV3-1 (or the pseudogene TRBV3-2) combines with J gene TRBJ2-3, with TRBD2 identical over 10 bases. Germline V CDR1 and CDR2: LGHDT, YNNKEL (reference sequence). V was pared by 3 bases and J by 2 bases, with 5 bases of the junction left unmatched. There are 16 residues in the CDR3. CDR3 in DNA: TGTGCCAGCAGCCACGCTAGCGGGAGCCCCACAGATACGCAGTATTTT. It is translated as CASSHASGSPTDTQYF.

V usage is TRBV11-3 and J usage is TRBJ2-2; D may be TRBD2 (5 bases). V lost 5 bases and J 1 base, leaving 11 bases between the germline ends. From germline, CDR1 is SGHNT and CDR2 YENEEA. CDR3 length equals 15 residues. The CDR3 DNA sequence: TGTGCCAGCAGCCCAGCGGCAGGGAACACCGGGGAGCTGTTTTTT. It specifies CASSPAAGNTGELFF.

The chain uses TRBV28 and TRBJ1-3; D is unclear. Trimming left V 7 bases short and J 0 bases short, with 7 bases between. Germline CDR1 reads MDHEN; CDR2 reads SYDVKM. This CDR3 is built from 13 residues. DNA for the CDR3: TGTGCCAGCACCTCCTACTCTGGAAACACCATATATTTT. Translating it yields CASTSYSGNTIYF.

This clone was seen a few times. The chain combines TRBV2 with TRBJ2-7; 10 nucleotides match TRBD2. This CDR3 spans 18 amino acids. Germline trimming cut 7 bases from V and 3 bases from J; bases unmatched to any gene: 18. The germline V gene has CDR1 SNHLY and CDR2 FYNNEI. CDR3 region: CASNLLRVGLAGDYEQYF. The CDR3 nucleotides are TGTGCCAGCAACCTTTTAAGGGTGGGGCTAGCGGGAGACTACGAGCAGTACTTC.

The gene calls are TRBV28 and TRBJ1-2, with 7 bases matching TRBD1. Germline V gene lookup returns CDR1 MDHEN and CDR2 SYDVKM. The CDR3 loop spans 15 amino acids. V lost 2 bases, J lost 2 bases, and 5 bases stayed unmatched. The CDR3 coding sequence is TGTGCCAGCAGTTTAACTTCAGGGGGAAACTATGGCTACACCTTC. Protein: CASSLTSGGNYGYTF.

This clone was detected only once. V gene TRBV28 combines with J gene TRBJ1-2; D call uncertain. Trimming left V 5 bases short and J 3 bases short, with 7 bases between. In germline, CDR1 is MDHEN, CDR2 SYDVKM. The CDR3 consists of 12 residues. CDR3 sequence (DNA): TGTGCCAGCAGTCCAGGTGACTATGGCTACACCTTC. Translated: CASSPGDYGYTF.

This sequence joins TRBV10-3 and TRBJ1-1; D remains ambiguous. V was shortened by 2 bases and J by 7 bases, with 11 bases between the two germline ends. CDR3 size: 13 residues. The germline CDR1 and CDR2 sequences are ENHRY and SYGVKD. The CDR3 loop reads CAISEADGFEAFF. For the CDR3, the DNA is TGTGCCATCAGTGAGGCCGACGGGTTTGAAGCTTTCTTT.

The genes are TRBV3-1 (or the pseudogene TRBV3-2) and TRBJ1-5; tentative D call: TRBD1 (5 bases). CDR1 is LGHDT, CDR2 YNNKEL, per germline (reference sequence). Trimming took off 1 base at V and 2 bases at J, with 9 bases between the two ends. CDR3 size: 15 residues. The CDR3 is CASSQGGRGNQPQHF. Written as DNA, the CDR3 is TGTGCCAGCAGCCAAGGGGGCCGGGGCAATCAGCCCCAGCATTTT.

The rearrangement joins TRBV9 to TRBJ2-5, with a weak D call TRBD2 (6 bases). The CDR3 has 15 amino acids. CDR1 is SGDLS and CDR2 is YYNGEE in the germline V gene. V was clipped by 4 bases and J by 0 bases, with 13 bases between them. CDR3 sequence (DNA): TGTGCCAGCAGCCAGCGGGCTCCGTACCAAGAGACCCAGTACTTC. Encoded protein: CASSQRAPYQETQYF. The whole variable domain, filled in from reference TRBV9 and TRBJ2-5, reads DSGVTQTPKHLITATGQRVTLRCSPRSGDLSVYWYQQSLDQGLQFLIQYYNGEERAKGNILERFSAQQFPDLHSELNLSSLELGDSALYFCASSQRAPYQETQYFGPGTRLLVL.

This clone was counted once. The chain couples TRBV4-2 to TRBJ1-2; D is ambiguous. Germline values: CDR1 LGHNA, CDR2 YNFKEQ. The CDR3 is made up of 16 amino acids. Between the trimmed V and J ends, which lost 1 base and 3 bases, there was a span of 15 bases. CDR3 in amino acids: CASSQVRFTVDYGYTF. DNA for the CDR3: TGTGCCAGCAGCCAAGTAAGATTTACAGTAGACTATGGCTACACCTTC.

CDR3 in amino acids: CASSPNRRTGELFF. CDR3 DNA: TGTGCCAGCAGTCCCAATCGCCGGACCGGGGAGCTGTTTTTT. The chain combines TRBV27 with TRBJ2-2; D call uncertain. The CDR3 sequence is 14 residues long. Looked up from germline, CDR1 is MNHEY and CDR2 is SMNVEV (reference sequence). Trimming stripped 5 bases from V and 5 bases from J, with 12 bases between.

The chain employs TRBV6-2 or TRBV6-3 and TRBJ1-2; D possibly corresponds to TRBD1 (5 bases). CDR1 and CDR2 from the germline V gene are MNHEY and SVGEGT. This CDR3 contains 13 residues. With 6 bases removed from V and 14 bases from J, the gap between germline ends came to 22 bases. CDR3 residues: CASSRPGQGLETF. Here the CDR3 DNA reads TGTGCCAGCAGCCGCCCTGGGCAGGGTTTGGAGACCTTC.

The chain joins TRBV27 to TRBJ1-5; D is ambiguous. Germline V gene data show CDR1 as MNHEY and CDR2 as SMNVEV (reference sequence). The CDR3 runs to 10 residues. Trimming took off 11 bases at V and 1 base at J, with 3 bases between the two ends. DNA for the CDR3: TGTGCCCTCAGCAATCAGCCCCAGCATTTT. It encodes CALSNQPQHF.

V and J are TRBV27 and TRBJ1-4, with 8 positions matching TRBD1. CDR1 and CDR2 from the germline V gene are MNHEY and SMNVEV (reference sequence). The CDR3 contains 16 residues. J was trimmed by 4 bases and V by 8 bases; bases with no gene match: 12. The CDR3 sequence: CASLKHGDRSNEKLFF. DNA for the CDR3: TGTGCCAGCCTAAAACACGGGGACAGGAGTAATGAAAAACTGTTTTTT.

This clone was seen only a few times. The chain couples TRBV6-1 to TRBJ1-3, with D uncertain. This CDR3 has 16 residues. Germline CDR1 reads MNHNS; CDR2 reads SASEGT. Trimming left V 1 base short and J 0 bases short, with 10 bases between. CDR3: CASSEGYGSSGNTIYF. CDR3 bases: TGTGCCAGCAGTGAAGGTTACGGTAGCTCTGGAAACACCATATATTTT.